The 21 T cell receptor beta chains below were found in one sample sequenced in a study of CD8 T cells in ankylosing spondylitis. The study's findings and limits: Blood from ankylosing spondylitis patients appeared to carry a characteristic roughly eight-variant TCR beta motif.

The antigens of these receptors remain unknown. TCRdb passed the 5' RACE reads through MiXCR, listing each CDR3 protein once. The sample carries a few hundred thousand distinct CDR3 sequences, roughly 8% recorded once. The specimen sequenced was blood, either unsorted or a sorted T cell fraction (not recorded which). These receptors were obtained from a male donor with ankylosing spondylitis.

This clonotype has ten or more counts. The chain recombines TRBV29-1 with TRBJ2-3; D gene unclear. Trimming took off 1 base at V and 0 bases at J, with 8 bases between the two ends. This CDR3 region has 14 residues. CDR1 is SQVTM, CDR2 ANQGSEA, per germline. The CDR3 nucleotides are TGCAGCGTTGAAGGCGGACGAAGCACAGATACGCAGTATTTT. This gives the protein CSVEGGRSTDTQYF.

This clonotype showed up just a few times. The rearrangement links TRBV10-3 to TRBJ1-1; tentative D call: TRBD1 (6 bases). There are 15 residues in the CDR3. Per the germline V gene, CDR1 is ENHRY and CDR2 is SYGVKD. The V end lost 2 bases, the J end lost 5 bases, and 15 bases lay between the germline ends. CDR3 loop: CAISEQGVGGTEAFF. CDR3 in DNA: TGTGCCATCAGTGAGCAGGGAGTAGGGGGGACTGAAGCTTTCTTT.

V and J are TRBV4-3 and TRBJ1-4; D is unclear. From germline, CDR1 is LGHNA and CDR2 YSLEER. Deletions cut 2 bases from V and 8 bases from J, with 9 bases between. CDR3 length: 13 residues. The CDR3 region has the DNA TGCGCCAGCAGCCAATCATTACGGGAAAAACTGTTTTTT. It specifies CASSQSLREKLFF.

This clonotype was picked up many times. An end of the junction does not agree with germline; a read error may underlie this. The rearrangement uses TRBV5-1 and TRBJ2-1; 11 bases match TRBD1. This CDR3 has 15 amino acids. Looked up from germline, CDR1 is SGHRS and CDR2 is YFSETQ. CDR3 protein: CASSLGQGAYNEQFF. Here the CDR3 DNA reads TGTGCCAGCAGCTTGGGACAGGGGGCCTACAATGAGCAGTTCTTC.

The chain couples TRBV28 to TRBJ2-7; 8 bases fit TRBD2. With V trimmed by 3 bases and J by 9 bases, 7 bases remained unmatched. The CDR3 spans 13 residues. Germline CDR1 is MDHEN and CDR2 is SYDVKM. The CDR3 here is CASSLSSGSWQYF. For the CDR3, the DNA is TGTGCCAGCAGTTTGTCTAGCGGGTCGTGGCAGTACTTC.

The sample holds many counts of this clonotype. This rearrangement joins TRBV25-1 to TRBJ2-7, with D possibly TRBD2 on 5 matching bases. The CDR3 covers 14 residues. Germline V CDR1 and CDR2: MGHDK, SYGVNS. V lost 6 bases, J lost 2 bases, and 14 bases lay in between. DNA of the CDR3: TGTGCCAGCAGAAGAGGTGGGAGAACCTACGAGCAGTACTTC. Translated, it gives CASRRGGRTYEQYF.

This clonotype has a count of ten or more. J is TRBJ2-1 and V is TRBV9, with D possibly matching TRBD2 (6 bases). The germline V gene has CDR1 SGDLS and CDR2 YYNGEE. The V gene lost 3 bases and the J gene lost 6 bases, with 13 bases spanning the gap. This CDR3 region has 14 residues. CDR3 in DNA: TGTGCCAGCAGCGCCTCGTGGAGGGGCAATGAGCAGTTCTTC. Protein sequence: CASSASWRGNEQFF.

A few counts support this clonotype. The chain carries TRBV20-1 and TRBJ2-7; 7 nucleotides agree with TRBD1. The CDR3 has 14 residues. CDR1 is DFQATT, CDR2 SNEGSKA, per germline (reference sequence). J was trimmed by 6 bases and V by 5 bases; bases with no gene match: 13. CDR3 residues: CSAARWTGPSEQYF. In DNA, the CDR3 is TGCAGTGCTGCCCGATGGACAGGCCCTAGCGAGCAGTACTTC.

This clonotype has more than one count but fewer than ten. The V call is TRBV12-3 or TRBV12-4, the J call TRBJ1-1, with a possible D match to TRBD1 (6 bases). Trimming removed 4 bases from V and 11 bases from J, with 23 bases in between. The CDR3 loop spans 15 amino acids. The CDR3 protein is CASSSPGGPGTKAFF. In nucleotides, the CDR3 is TGTGCCAGCAGTTCCCCGGGGGGCCCCGGGACTAAGGCTTTCTTT.

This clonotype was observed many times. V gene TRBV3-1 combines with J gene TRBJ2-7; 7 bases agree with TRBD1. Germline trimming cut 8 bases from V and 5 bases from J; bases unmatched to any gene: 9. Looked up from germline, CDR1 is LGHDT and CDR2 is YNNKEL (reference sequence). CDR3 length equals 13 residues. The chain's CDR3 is CASSRTGRNEQYF. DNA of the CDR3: TGTGCCAGCTCCAGGACAGGTCGGAACGAGCAGTACTTC.

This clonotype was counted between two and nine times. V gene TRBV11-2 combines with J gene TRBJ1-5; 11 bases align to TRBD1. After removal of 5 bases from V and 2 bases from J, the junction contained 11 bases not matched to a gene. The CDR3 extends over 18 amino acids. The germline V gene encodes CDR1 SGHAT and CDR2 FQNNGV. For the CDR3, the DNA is TGTGCCAGCAGCCCAACCGGGACAGGGGGTATTGGCAATCAGCCCCAGCATTTT. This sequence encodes CASSPTGTGGIGNQPQHF. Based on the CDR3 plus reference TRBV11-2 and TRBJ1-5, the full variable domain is EAGVAQSPRYKIIEKRQSVAFWCNPISGHATLYWYQQILGQGPKLLIQFQNNGVVDDSQLPKDRFSAERLKGVDSTLKIQPAKLEDSAVYLCASSPTGTGGIGNQPQHFGDGTRLSIL.

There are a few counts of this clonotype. In DNA, the CDR3 is TGCGCCAGCAGCTCCCTGGGACACTCTGGAAACACCATATATTTT. Encoded protein: CASSSLGHSGNTIYF. The J gene is TRBJ1-3, the V gene TRBV5-1, with D possibly TRBD1 on 6 matching bases. The CDR3 extends over 15 amino acids. CDR1 is SGHRS and CDR2 is YFSETQ in the germline V gene. Deletions cut 3 bases from V and 0 bases from J, with 10 bases between.

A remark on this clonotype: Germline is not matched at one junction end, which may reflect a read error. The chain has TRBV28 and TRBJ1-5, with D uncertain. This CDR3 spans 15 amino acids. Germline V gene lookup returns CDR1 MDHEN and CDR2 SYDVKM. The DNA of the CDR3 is TGTGCCAGCAGTTTTGGTGCAGCTAGCCATCAGCCCCAGCATTTT. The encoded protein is CASSFGAASHQPQHF.

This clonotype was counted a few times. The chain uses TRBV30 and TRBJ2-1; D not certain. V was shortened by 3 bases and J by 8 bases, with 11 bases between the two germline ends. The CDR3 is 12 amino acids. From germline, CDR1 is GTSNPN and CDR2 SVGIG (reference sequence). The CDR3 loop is CAWRTPSHEQFF. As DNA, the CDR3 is TGTGCCTGGAGAACCCCCAGCCATGAGCAGTTCTTC.

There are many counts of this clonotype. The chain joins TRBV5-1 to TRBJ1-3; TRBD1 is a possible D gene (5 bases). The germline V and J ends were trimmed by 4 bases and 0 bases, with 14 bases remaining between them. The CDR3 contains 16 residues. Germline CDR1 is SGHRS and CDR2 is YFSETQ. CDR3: CASSVGPARSGNTIYF. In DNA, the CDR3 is TGCGCCAGCAGCGTGGGACCTGCTCGCTCTGGAAACACCATATATTTT.

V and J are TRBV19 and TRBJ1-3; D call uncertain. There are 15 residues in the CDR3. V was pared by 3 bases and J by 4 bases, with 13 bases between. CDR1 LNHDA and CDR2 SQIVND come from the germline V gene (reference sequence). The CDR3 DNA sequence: TGTGCCAGTAGTATGAGGGTGATCCGAGGAAACACCATATATTTT. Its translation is CASSMRVIRGNTIYF.

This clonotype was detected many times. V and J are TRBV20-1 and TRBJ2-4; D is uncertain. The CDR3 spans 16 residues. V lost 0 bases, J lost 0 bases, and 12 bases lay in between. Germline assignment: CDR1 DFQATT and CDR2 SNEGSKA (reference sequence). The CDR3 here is CSAREPGQRAKNIQYF. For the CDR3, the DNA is TGCAGTGCTAGAGAGCCGGGCCAGCGAGCCAAAAACATTCAGTACTTC.

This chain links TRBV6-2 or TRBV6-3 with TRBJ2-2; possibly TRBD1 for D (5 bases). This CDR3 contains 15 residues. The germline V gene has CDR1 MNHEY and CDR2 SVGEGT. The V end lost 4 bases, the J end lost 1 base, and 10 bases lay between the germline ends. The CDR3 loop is CASSWFGQNTGELFF. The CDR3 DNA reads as TGTGCCAGCAGTTGGTTTGGACAGAACACCGGGGAGCTGTTTTTT.

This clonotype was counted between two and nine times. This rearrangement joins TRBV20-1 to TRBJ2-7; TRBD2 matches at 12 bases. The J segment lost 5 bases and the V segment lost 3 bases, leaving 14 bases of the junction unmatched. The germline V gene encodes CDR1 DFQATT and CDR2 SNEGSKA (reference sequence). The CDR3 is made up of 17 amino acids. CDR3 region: CSARQPGLAGSRDEQYF. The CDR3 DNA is TGCAGTGCTAGGCAGCCGGGACTAGCGGGTTCCAGGGACGAGCAGTACTTC.

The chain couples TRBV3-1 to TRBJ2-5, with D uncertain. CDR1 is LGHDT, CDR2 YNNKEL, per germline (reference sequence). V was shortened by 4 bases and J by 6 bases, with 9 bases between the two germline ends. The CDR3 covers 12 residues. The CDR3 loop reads CASSPAPQTQYF. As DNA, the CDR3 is TGTGCCAGCAGCCCGGCCCCCCAGACCCAGTACTTC.

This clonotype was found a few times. The CDR3 DNA follows: TGTGCCAGTAGTTCTCTAGATGGCCTTGGTGAGCAGTTCTTC. This codes for CASSSLDGLGEQFF. The rearrangement uses TRBV19 and TRBJ2-1, with D hard to call. Per the germline V gene, CDR1 is LNHDA and CDR2 is SQIVND (reference sequence). Trimming stripped 5 bases from V and 9 bases from J, with 17 bases between. The CDR3 is made up of 14 amino acids.